A single sample gave rise to the 32 T cell receptor beta chains below, sequenced in a study of T-cell memory formation after mild COVID-19. One entry per CDR3 protein results from TCRdb running MiXCR on the 5' RACE reads. The sample holds around 83,000 distinct CDR3 sequences, 20% to 25% seen once. The specimen sequenced was PBMCs or a T cell subset sorted from them (not recorded which). These receptors were obtained from a young man who had mild COVID-19 (a few samples of this study predate the infection). Cell type and time point are not known.

The V and J genes are TRBV4-3 and TRBJ1-2; 7 bases agree with TRBD1. V lost 2 bases and J lost 13; bases outside the gene matches: 10. The CDR3 consists of 13 residues. CDR1 and CDR2 (germline): LGHNA, YSLEER. The CDR3 here is CASSQLGQDVFTF. The CDR3 DNA is TGCGCCAGCAGCCAACTAGGACAGGATGTGTTCACCTTC.

This clonotype was counted only a few times. CDR3 sequence: CASSLQMNTEAFF. The CDR3 DNA sequence: TGTGCCAGCAGCTTACAGATGAACACTGAAGCTTTCTTT. This chain connects TRBV7-2 to TRBJ1-1; D is unresolved. The germline V gene has CDR1 SGHTA and CDR2 FQGNSA. With 2 bases removed from V and 0 bases from J, the gap between germline ends came to 4 bases. The CDR3 sequence is 13 residues long.

This clonotype was seen a few times. This sequence joins TRBV20-1 and TRBJ1-1; D is ambiguous. The V end lost 3 bases, the J end lost 0 bases, and 8 bases lay between the germline ends. Per germline, CDR1 DFQATT and CDR2 SNEGSKA (reference sequence). This CDR3 region has 13 residues. The CDR3 protein is CSARTWMNTEAFF. The CDR3 DNA reads as TGCAGTGCTAGGACTTGGATGAACACTGAAGCTTTCTTT.

This chain joins TRBV20-1 and TRBJ1-1, with no clear D. The CDR3 is 15 amino acids. V lost 0 bases and J lost 0, with 11 bases in between. Germline values: CDR1 DFQATT, CDR2 SNEGSKA (reference sequence). CDR3 sequence (DNA): TGCAGTGCTAGAGATTTGACCGCCATGAACACTGAAGCTTTCTTT. It yields the protein CSARDLTAMNTEAFF.

This clonotype was seen more than once but under ten times. The rearrangement links TRBV3-1 to TRBJ2-5; TRBD2 might be the D (6 bases). The CDR3 has 15 amino acids. Trimming stripped 4 bases from V and 2 bases from J, with 14 bases between. Germline CDR1 and CDR2: LGHDT and YNNKEL (reference sequence). The CDR3 DNA reads as TGTGCCAGCAGCCGGAGGGACCGTCTACAAGAGACCCAGTACTTC. It codes for CASSRRDRLQETQYF.

The chain links TRBV12-3 or TRBV12-4 to TRBJ2-5, with TRBD2 matching 7 bases. The V gene end was trimmed by 5 bases and the J gene end by 7 bases; junction bases not matched to a gene: 10. This CDR3 is built from 14 residues. CDR3 sequence (DNA): TGTGCCAGCAGTCTGGGCGGGGGTCGGAGGACCCAGTACTTC. Its translation: CASSLGGGRRTQYF.

This clonotype was seen only a few times. V is TRBV29-1 and J is TRBJ2-1; D uncertain. CDR1 and CDR2 (germline): SQVTM, ANQGSEA. The ends were cut back, 2 bases at V and 4 bases at J, with 12 bases in the middle. CDR3 size: 14 residues. CDR3 coding DNA: TGCAGCGTTGAATTCCCTAGGAATTACAATGAGCAGTTCTTC. Encoded protein: CSVEFPRNYNEQFF.

As for this clonotype: The junction and the germline gene differ at one end; a read error may be behind it. The rearrangement joins TRBV9 to TRBJ2-1; 10 bases are a match to TRBD1. CDR3 length: 13 amino acids. Per germline, CDR1 SGDLS and CDR2 YYNGEE. The CDR3 DNA follows: TGTGCCAGCAGCTCCGCCACAGGACAGGGGGTGGTGTTC. Translating it yields CASSSATGQGVVF.

The chain recombines TRBV12-3 or TRBV12-4 with TRBJ1-5; no clear D. The CDR3 contains 12 residues. The ends were cut back, 7 bases at V and 0 bases at J, with 4 bases in the middle. The CDR3 DNA reads TGTGCCAGCAAGGGTAGCAATCAGCCCCAGCATTTT. This encodes CASKGSNQPQHF.

In this sample, this clonotype turned up a few times. V usage is TRBV5-6 and J usage is TRBJ2-3; a weak D match, TRBD2 (7 bases). The CDR3 extends over 17 amino acids. CDR1 is SGHDT and CDR2 is YYEEEE in the germline V gene. The V gene lost 1 base and the J gene lost 0 bases, with 15 bases spanning the gap. CDR3 amino acids: CASSLLGGGISTDTQYF. DNA of the CDR3: TGTGCCAGCAGCTTGTTAGGCGGGGGCATTAGCACAGATACGCAGTATTTT.

The chain uses TRBV4-3 and TRBJ1-1; TRBD1 matches at 7 bases. Per germline, CDR1 LGHNA and CDR2 YSLEER. J gave up 1 base and V 7 bases, and 9 bases lay outside the gene matches. This CDR3 region has 15 residues. The CDR3 DNA follows: TGCGCCAGCACCCTCTCACAGGGGAGGAACACTGAAGCTTTCTTT. As protein: CASTLSQGRNTEAFF.

This clonotype has more than one count but fewer than ten. V and J are TRBV4-2 and TRBJ2-7, with 7 bases matching TRBD1. With V trimmed by 0 bases and J by 1 base, 6 bases remained unmatched. CDR1 is LGHNA, CDR2 YNFKEQ, per germline. This CDR3 contains 16 residues. The chain's CDR3 is CASSQDWATGSYEQYF. The CDR3 nucleotides are TGTGCCAGCAGCCAAGATTGGGCGACAGGGTCCTACGAGCAGTACTTC.

This chain links TRBV6-5 with TRBJ1-4; unclear D gene. The CDR3 extends over 15 amino acids. CDR1 is MNHEY and CDR2 is SVGAGI in the germline V gene. The V gene lost 0 bases and the J gene lost 3 bases, with 8 bases spanning the gap. CDR3 in DNA: TGTGCCAGCAGTTACTCGTCTGGGGCTAATGAAAAACTGTTTTTT. As protein: CASSYSSGANEKLFF.

The chain carries TRBV6-2 or TRBV6-3 and TRBJ2-3; TRBD1 agrees at 9 bases. The CDR3 spans 14 residues. Trimming at V came to 9 bases and at J to 4 bases, leaving 8 bases not matched to a gene. The germline CDR1 and CDR2 sequences are MNHEY and SVGEGT. In DNA form, the CDR3 reads TGTGCCAGTGGATCCGGGACAGGGTCAGATACGCAGTATTTT. This codes for CASGSGTGSDTQYF.

The genes are TRBV2 and TRBJ2-7; D is unresolved. Germline V gives CDR1 SNHLY, CDR2 FYNNEI. The CDR3 has 13 residues. The V end lost 6 bases, the J end lost 6 bases, and 15 bases lay between the germline ends. In DNA, the CDR3 is TGTGCCAGCAGCGAATTTGCAGGATCCGAGCAGTACGTC. It codes for CASSEFAGSEQYV.

The chain combines TRBV20-1 with TRBJ2-3, with D perhaps matching TRBD2 (5 bases). Germline V CDR1 and CDR2: DFQATT, SNEGSKA (reference sequence). CDR3 length: 13 amino acids. V lost 1 base to trimming and J lost 1 base, with 6 bases between them. The CDR3 sequence is CSARVGGTDTQYF. The DNA for the CDR3 is TGCAGTGCTAGAGTCGGGGGCACAGATACGCAGTATTTT.

The chain is built from TRBV5-5 and TRBJ1-1; D possibly corresponds to TRBD1 (5 bases). The CDR3 is 13 amino acids. V dropped 2 bases and J dropped 3 bases, with 8 bases sitting between them. Germline assignment: CDR1 SGHKS and CDR2 YYEKEE (reference sequence). The CDR3 protein is CASSLQVHTEAFF. DNA for the CDR3: TGTGCCAGCAGCTTACAGGTTCACACTGAAGCTTTCTTT.

This chain links TRBV7-9 with TRBJ1-4; D remains ambiguous. V dropped 6 bases and J dropped 8 bases, with 7 bases sitting between them. The CDR3 covers 11 residues. Germline lookup yields CDR1 SEHNR and CDR2 FQNEAQ (reference sequence). CDR3 bases: TGTGCCAGCAGTGAGGAGGAAAAACTGTTTTTT. Its protein is CASSEEEKLFF.

The chain uses TRBV7-9 and TRBJ2-3, with 10 positions matching TRBD2. Germline values: CDR1 SEHNR, CDR2 FQNEAQ (reference sequence). The ends lost 5 bases at V and 3 bases at J; junction bases unmatched: 11. This CDR3 has 17 residues. This CDR3 is CASSPRFSGGLTDTQYF. The CDR3 DNA is TGTGCCAGCAGCCCCCGATTTAGCGGGGGGTTAACAGATACGCAGTATTTT. Filled out from reference TRBV7-9 and TRBJ2-3, the complete variable domain reads DTGVSQNPRHKITKRGQNVTFRCDPISEHNRLYWYRQTLGQGPEFLTYFQNEAQLEKSRLLSDRFSAERPKGSFSTLEIQRTEQGDSAMYLCASSPRFSGGLTDTQYFGPGTRLTVL.

The rearrangement links TRBV4-3 to TRBJ2-7; D gene unclear. The CDR3 is 13 residues long. V dropped 1 base and J dropped 1 base, with 5 bases sitting between them. Germline CDR1 reads LGHNA; CDR2 reads YSLEER. CDR3 nucleotides: TGCGCCAGCAGCCAAGGGAGTTCCTACGAGCAGTACTTC. Protein: CASSQGSSYEQYF.

With regard to this clonotype: Mismatch with germline at one junction end may stem from a read error. This chain links TRBV5-5 with TRBJ2-2, with unresolved D. This CDR3 is built from 13 residues. Germline CDR1 is SGHKS and CDR2 is YYEKEE (reference sequence). CDR3 residues: CAGSKWDTGELFF. The CDR3, as DNA: TGTGCCGGCAGTAAATGGGACACCGGGGAGCTGTTTTTT.

The CDR3 loop is CASSLTGGGTDTQYF. Written as DNA, the CDR3 is TGCGCCAGCAGCCTGACAGGGGGAGGGACAGATACGCAGTATTTT. This chain joins TRBV5-1 and TRBJ2-3; 9 bases match TRBD1. V lost 4 bases to trimming and J lost 3 bases; unmatched junction nucleotides: 6. The CDR3 has 15 residues. Looked up from germline, CDR1 is SGHRS and CDR2 is YFSETQ.

This clonotype was seen only a few times. V and J are TRBV12-3 or TRBV12-4 and TRBJ2-7, with TRBD2 identical over 9 bases. The ends lost 6 bases at V and 0 bases at J; junction bases unmatched: 6. The CDR3 has 15 residues. CDR3 DNA sequence: TGTGCCAGCAGCCGGACTAGCGAGAGCTCCTACGAGCAGTACTTC. Encoded protein: CASSRTSESSYEQYF.

This clonotype showed up just a few times. The rearrangement uses TRBV27 and TRBJ2-3; D is unclear. Germline CDR1 is MNHEY and CDR2 is SMNVEV (reference sequence). V lost 6 bases, J lost 5 bases, and 9 bases lay in between. The CDR3 totals 12 residues. Here the CDR3 reads CASRKTEDTQYF. In DNA, the CDR3 is TGTGCCAGCAGGAAGACCGAAGATACGCAGTATTTT.

The J gene is TRBJ2-7, the V gene TRBV5-6; D assignment may be TRBD1 or TRBD2 (5 bases each). The CDR3 has 16 residues. Germline values: CDR1 SGHDT, CDR2 YYEEEE. V lost 2 bases and J lost 0, with 15 bases in between. CDR3 coding DNA: TGTGCCAGCAGCTTATTTGAGGGGACGAGCTCCTACGAGCAGTACGTC. This codes for CASSLFEGTSSYEQYV.

This clonotype was seen more than once but under ten times. The V gene is TRBV7-9, the J gene TRBJ2-2, with 9 positions matching TRBD2. The CDR3 totals 17 residues. Germline-derived CDR1 and CDR2 are SEHNR and FQNEAQ (reference sequence). V gave up 0 bases and J gave up 1 base; unmatched junction bases: 3. In DNA form, the CDR3 reads TGTGCCAGCAGCTTAGCGCCACTAGCGGGGAACACCGGGGAGCTGTTTTTT. Residues: CASSLAPLAGNTGELFF.

The chain links TRBV21-1 to TRBJ2-5; no DNA check was done on the table's D call, TRBD1. TRBV21-1 is flagged as a pseudogene. This CDR3 is 18 amino acids long. This chain's CDR3 is CASNDGRGSAREQETQYF. As DNA, the CDR3 is TGTGCCAGCAACGACGGGCGCGGATCCGCCAGAGAACAAGAGACCCAGTACTTC.

This clonotype was seen a few times. The chain recombines TRBV15 with TRBJ2-2; D is ambiguous. The germline V gene has CDR1 LNHNV and CDR2 YYDKDF (reference sequence). Trimming removed 0 bases at V and 6 bases at J, with 8 bases between. There are 14 residues in the CDR3. The CDR3 region has the DNA TGTGCCACCAGCAGAGATAACCGGCCCGGGGAGCTGTTTTTT. Its protein product is CATSRDNRPGELFF.

The V and J genes are TRBV7-8 and TRBJ1-2; a possible D gene is TRBD1 (5 bases). CDR1 and CDR2 from the germline V gene are SGHVS and FQNEAQ. The CDR3 extends over 15 amino acids. V dropped 0 bases and J dropped 8 bases, with 16 bases sitting between them. For the CDR3, the DNA is TGTGCCAGCAGCTTAGCCGCGGGGCCGGCGGGGGGCTACACCTTC. It specifies CASSLAAGPAGGYTF.

This chain joins TRBV4-1 and TRBJ1-2, with 9 bases aligning to TRBD1. Germline V CDR1 and CDR2: MGHRA, YSYEKL. The CDR3 runs to 14 residues. V lost 2 bases and J lost 8; bases outside the gene matches: 6. The CDR3: CASSQRTGVGGYTF. The CDR3 nucleotides are TGCGCCAGCAGCCAAAGGACAGGGGTTGGGGGCTACACCTTC.

This clonotype has a handful of counts. The V gene is TRBV7-9, the J gene TRBJ1-1, with a weak D call TRBD1 (5 bases). CDR3 length: 18 amino acids. The germline V gene has CDR1 SEHNR and CDR2 FQNEAQ (reference sequence). V lost 2 bases and J lost 0, with 19 bases in between. The CDR3 loop is CASSLIDGGPGLNTEAFF. DNA for the CDR3: TGTGCCAGCAGCTTAATTGACGGGGGTCCCGGTTTGAACACTGAAGCTTTCTTT.

This chain uses TRBV9 with TRBJ1-1; D perhaps matches TRBD1 (6 bases). V was pared by 3 bases and J by 3 bases, with 15 bases between. CDR3 length: 15 residues. Per the germline V gene, CDR1 is SGDLS and CDR2 is YYNGEE. CDR3 nucleotide sequence: TGTGCCAGCAGCGGCGCTGGACAGCTTTACACTGAAGCTTTCTTT. Its translation is CASSGAGQLYTEAFF.